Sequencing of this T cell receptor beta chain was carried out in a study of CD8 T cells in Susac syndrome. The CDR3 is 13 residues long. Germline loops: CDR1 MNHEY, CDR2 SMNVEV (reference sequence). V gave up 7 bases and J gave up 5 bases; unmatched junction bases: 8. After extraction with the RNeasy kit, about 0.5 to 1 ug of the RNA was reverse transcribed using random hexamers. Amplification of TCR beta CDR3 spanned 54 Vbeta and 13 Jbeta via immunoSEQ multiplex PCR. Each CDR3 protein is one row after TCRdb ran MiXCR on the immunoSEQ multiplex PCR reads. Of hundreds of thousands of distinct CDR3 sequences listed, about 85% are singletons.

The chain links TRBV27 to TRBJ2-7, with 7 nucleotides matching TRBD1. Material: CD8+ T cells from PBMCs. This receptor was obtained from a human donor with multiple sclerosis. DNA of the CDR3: TGTGCCAGCATCACACAGGGGTGGGACGAGCAGTACTTC. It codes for CASITQGWDEQYF.